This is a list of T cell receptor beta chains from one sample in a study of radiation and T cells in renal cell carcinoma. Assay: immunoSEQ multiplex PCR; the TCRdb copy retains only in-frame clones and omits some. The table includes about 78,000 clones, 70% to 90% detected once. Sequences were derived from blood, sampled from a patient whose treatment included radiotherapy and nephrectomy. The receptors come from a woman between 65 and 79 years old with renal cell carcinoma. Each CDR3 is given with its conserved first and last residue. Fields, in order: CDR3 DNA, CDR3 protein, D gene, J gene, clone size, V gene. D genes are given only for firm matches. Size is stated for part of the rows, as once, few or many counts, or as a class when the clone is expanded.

CDR3 DNA: TGTGCCAGCAGCCCAGGGTCCCAAGAGACCCAGTACTTC; CDR3 protein: CASSPGSQETQYF; D gene: NA; J gene: TRBJ2-5; clone size: NA; V gene: TRBV7-3
CDR3 DNA: TGTGCCAGCAGCCAAGACCAATCCTACAATGAGCAGTTCTTC; CDR3 protein: CASSQDQSYNEQFF; D gene: NA; J gene: TRBJ2-1; clone size: NA; V gene: TRBV4-2
CDR3 DNA: TGCGCCAGCAGCCAAGGAGGCGAAGCGTTCTACGAGCAGTACTTC; CDR3 protein: CASSQGGEAFYEQYF; D gene: NA; J gene: TRBJ2-7; clone size: NA; V gene: TRBV4-3
CDR3 DNA: TGTGCCAGCAGCAGAGGGGGTAGCAATCAGCCCCAGCATTTT; CDR3 protein: CASSRGGSNQPQHF; D gene: NA; J gene: TRBJ1-5; clone size: few; V gene: TRBV7-9
CDR3 DNA: TGTGCCAGAATGACTGGGTGGCTAGCGGGTCGCACAGATACGCAGTATTTT; CDR3 protein: CARMTGWLAGRTDTQYF; D gene: NA; J gene: TRBJ2-3; clone size: NA; V gene: TRBV7-5
CDR3 DNA: TGTGCCAGCAATGAGCCGAACACCGGGGAGCTGTTTTTT; CDR3 protein: CASNEPNTGELFF; D gene: NA; J gene: TRBJ2-2; clone size: NA; V gene: TRBV28
CDR3 DNA: TGTGCCAGCAGCAAAGAAAACTATGGCTACACCTTC; CDR3 protein: CASSKENYGYTF; D gene: NA; J gene: TRBJ1-2; clone size: NA; V gene: TRBV5-4
CDR3 DNA: TGTGCCAGCAGATCCGGACGTTTGTATAATTCACCCCTCCACTTT; CDR3 protein: CASRSGRLYNSPLHF; D gene: NA; J gene: TRBJ1-6; clone size: NA; V gene: TRBV6-5
CDR3 DNA: TGTGCCAGCAGCCTAGATAGATACGCGCAGTATTTT; CDR3 protein: CASSLDRYAQYF; D gene: NA; J gene: TRBJ2-3; clone size: NA; V gene: TRBV5-4
CDR3 DNA: TGTGCCTGGAGTGGCGACCAGGGGAAGGGCGGCTACACCTTC; CDR3 protein: CAWSGDQGKGGYTF; D gene: NA; J gene: TRBJ1-2; clone size: NA; V gene: TRBV30
CDR3 DNA: TGCGCCAGCAGCAGCGTTGGGCTGAACACTGAAGCTTTCTTT; CDR3 protein: CASSSVGLNTEAFF; D gene: NA; J gene: TRBJ1-1; clone size: few; V gene: TRBV5-1
CDR3 DNA: TGTGCCAGCTCACCACCTGAGCTTTCCTACAATGAGCAGTTCTTC; CDR3 protein: CASSPPELSYNEQFF; D gene: NA; J gene: TRBJ2-1; clone size: NA; V gene: TRBV18
CDR3 DNA: TGCGCCAGCAGCTTGGGACCGGTAGTGAACACTGAAGCTTTCTTT; CDR3 protein: CASSLGPVVNTEAFF; D gene: NA; J gene: TRBJ1-1; clone size: NA; V gene: TRBV5-1
CDR3 DNA: TGTGCCAGCAGCTTAGGCCCCAGCTATGGCTACACCTTC; CDR3 protein: CASSLGPSYGYTF; D gene: NA; J gene: TRBJ1-2; clone size: NA; V gene: TRBV7-9
CDR3 DNA: TGCAGCTTTCTAGCGGGGGGCGGCCGGCATGAGCAGTTCTTC; CDR3 protein: CSFLAGGGRHEQFF; D gene: TRBD2; J gene: TRBJ2-1; clone size: NA; V gene: TRBV29-1
CDR3 DNA: TGCGCCAGCAGCTTGGAGGGGAGTTTGAACACTGAAGCTTTCTTT; CDR3 protein: CASSLEGSLNTEAFF; D gene: NA; J gene: TRBJ1-1; clone size: NA; V gene: TRBV5-1
CDR3 DNA: TGTGCCAGCACCGGAGTGAATCAGCCCCAGCATTTT; CDR3 protein: CASTGVNQPQHF; D gene: NA; J gene: TRBJ1-5; clone size: NA; V gene: TRBV21-1
CDR3 DNA: TGTGCCAGGAGGGGACTAGTCGCAGATACGCAGTATTTT; CDR3 protein: CARRGLVADTQYF; D gene: TRBD2; J gene: TRBJ2-3; clone size: NA; V gene: TRBV19
CDR3 DNA: TGCGCCAGCAGACTGGGCGGGACACCGGGCACTGAAGCTTTCTTT; CDR3 protein: CASRLGGTPGTEAFF; D gene: NA; J gene: TRBJ1-1; clone size: NA; V gene: TRBV5-1
CDR3 DNA: TGCAGCGTGGGGGGAGCGGACGAGCAGTACTTC; CDR3 protein: CSVGGADEQYF; D gene: NA; J gene: TRBJ2-7; clone size: once; V gene: TRBV29-1
CDR3 DNA: TGTGCCAGCAGTGACCTGGACAGGGAGGGCTCCTACGAGCAGTACTTC; CDR3 protein: CASSDLDREGSYEQYF; D gene: NA; J gene: TRBJ2-7; clone size: NA; V gene: TRBV6-1
CDR3 DNA: TGTGCCAGCAGTGATAGCGCAGGGGTCTACGAGCAGTACTTC; CDR3 protein: CASSDSAGVYEQYF; D gene: NA; J gene: TRBJ2-7; clone size: NA; V gene: TRBV6-1
CDR3 DNA: TGTGCCAGCAGTACAAACCCAACACAGCAGTACTTC; CDR3 protein: CASSTNPTQQYF; D gene: NA; J gene: TRBJ2-7; clone size: NA; V gene: TRBV28
CDR3 DNA: TGTGCCAGCAGCTGGACAGGGGGAGCCTATAGCAATCAGCCCCAGCATTTT; CDR3 protein: CASSWTGGAYSNQPQHF; D gene: TRBD1; J gene: TRBJ1-5; clone size: NA; V gene: TRBV5-8
CDR3 DNA: TGTGCCAGCAGCCCACCCGCGGGAGATACGCAGTATTTT; CDR3 protein: CASSPPAGDTQYF; D gene: NA; J gene: TRBJ2-3; clone size: NA; V gene: TRBV5-6
CDR3 DNA: TGTGCCAGCAGTTTGGGACAGCAAGAGACCCAGTACTTC; CDR3 protein: CASSLGQQETQYF; D gene: TRBD1; J gene: TRBJ2-5; clone size: NA; V gene: TRBV6-6
CDR3 DNA: TGTGCCAGCAGAGAGTCGACGGCAGCGAACACTGAAGCTTTCTTT; CDR3 protein: CASRESTAANTEAFF; D gene: NA; J gene: TRBJ1-1; clone size: NA; V gene: TRBV9
CDR3 DNA: TGTGCCAGCAGTGACGGACAGGGGCCCTATGGCTACACCTTC; CDR3 protein: CASSDGQGPYGYTF; D gene: TRBD1; J gene: TRBJ1-2; clone size: NA; V gene: TRBV6-4
CDR3 DNA: TGTGCCAGCAGCTTAGCCCTAGCGGGGGGGCTCTCCTACAATGAGCAGTTCTTC; CDR3 protein: CASSLALAGGLSYNEQFF; D gene: TRBD2; J gene: TRBJ2-1; clone size: NA; V gene: TRBV7-2
CDR3 DNA: TGTGCCAGCAGCTCCCACGATCAGGGGGGCTCTAGTTCACCCCTCCACTTT; CDR3 protein: CASSSHDQGGSSSPLHF; D gene: TRBD1; J gene: TRBJ1-6; clone size: NA; V gene: TRBV11-1
CDR3 DNA: TGCAGCGCCCGGCGCGGTTCGTCCGGGGAGCTGTTTTTT; CDR3 protein: CSARRGSSGELFF; D gene: NA; J gene: TRBJ2-2; clone size: NA; V gene: TRBV29-1
CDR3 DNA: TGTGCCAGCAGCTTAGTGGGGCAGACAGGGGCCTATGGCTACACCTTC; CDR3 protein: CASSLVGQTGAYGYTF; D gene: TRBD1; J gene: TRBJ1-2; clone size: NA; V gene: TRBV7-9
CDR3 DNA: TGTGCCAGCAGCTTTAGCGGGGGGGCGGCCGGGGAGCTGTTTTTT; CDR3 protein: CASSFSGGAAGELFF; D gene: TRBD2; J gene: TRBJ2-2; clone size: NA; V gene: TRBV11-3
CDR3 DNA: TGCGCCAGCAGCCTCCATCGGGACTACCCTAGTGGTGAGCAGTTCTTC; CDR3 protein: CASSLHRDYPSGEQFF; D gene: TRBD2; J gene: TRBJ2-1; clone size: NA; V gene: TRBV4-3
CDR3 DNA: TGTGCCAGCTCATCTGGACAGGGAACAGATACGCAGTATTTT; CDR3 protein: CASSSGQGTDTQYF; D gene: TRBD1; J gene: TRBJ2-3; clone size: NA; V gene: TRBV18
CDR3 DNA: TGTGCCAGCGTCGGTCATCCGACAGGGACCACTGAAGCTTTCTTT; CDR3 protein: CASVGHPTGTTEAFF; D gene: TRBD1; J gene: TRBJ1-1; clone size: few; V gene: TRBV7-9
CDR3 DNA: TGCGCCAGCAGCTTAATGGGGCATCAGCCCCAGCATTTT; CDR3 protein: CASSLMGHQPQHF; D gene: NA; J gene: TRBJ1-5; clone size: NA; V gene: TRBV5-1
CDR3 DNA: TGTGCCAGCAGCCAAGATAGCGGACGGTTCTATGGCTACACCTTC; CDR3 protein: CASSQDSGRFYGYTF; D gene: NA; J gene: TRBJ1-2; clone size: NA; V gene: TRBV14
CDR3 DNA: TGTGCCAGCAGCTCTCCATCGGGGAGGGGCAATGAGCAGTTCTTC; CDR3 protein: CASSSPSGRGNEQFF; D gene: TRBD2; J gene: TRBJ2-1; clone size: NA; V gene: TRBV11-2
CDR3 DNA: TGTGCCAGTAGGTCAGCCGGACAGGCGAACACTGAAGCTTTCTTT; CDR3 protein: CASRSAGQANTEAFF; D gene: TRBD1; J gene: TRBJ1-1; clone size: once; V gene: TRBV19
CDR3 DNA: TGTGCCAGCAGCCAGGGGGGATTCCAAGAGACCCAGTACTTC; CDR3 protein: CASSQGGFQETQYF; D gene: NA; J gene: TRBJ2-5; clone size: NA; V gene: TRBV7-6
CDR3 DNA: TGCAGCGTTGAATTGGGTTCCTATGGGGGCTACACCTTC; CDR3 protein: CSVELGSYGGYTF; D gene: NA; J gene: TRBJ1-2; clone size: NA; V gene: TRBV29-1
CDR3 DNA: TGCGCCAGCAGCCCCGAGGGCCTCACAGATACGCAGTATTTT; CDR3 protein: CASSPEGLTDTQYF; D gene: NA; J gene: TRBJ2-3; clone size: NA; V gene: TRBV5-1
CDR3 DNA: TGTGCCAGCAGCTCCTACTCCGGGACCTACGAGCAGTACTTC; CDR3 protein: CASSSYSGTYEQYF; D gene: NA; J gene: TRBJ2-7; clone size: NA; V gene: TRBV5-6
CDR3 DNA: TGCGCCAGCAGCCAGGTGGGAGGAGGACAGTTTTCATCGAGCTCCTACAATGAGCAGTTCTTC; CDR3 protein: CASSQVGGGQFSSSSYNEQFF; D gene: NA; J gene: TRBJ2-1; clone size: NA; V gene: TRBV4-3
CDR3 DNA: TGTGCCAGCAGCTTGGGACTAAGAGAGACCCAGTACTTC; CDR3 protein: CASSLGLRETQYF; D gene: NA; J gene: TRBJ2-5; clone size: NA; V gene: TRBV5-5
CDR3 DNA: TGTGCCAGCACCAAACCTTCGTACGAGCAGTACTTC; CDR3 protein: CASTKPSYEQYF; D gene: NA; J gene: TRBJ2-7; clone size: NA; V gene: TRBV11-2
CDR3 DNA: TGTGCCAGCAGCTTTACAGGGGGCGCGACAACTTTCTTT; CDR3 protein: CASSFTGGATTFF; D gene: TRBD1; J gene: TRBJ1-1; clone size: NA; V gene: TRBV5-5
CDR3 DNA: TGTGCCAGCAGCCTTTGGTCAGGGGGCGCATGGTATGGCTACACCTTC; CDR3 protein: CASSLWSGGAWYGYTF; D gene: TRBD1; J gene: TRBJ1-2; clone size: NA; V gene: TRBV5-6